This is a list of T cell receptor beta chains from one sample in a study of cytomegalovirus exposure and HLA in healthy donors. The data were produced by immunoSEQ multiplex PCR, yet TCRdb's version contains in-frame clones alone and is incomplete. The sample has about 240,000 clones; 86% are singletons. Sequences were obtained from PBMCs. The receptors here all came from a woman aged 25 to 39 in good health and CMV-seropositive. CDR3s include the opening cysteine and the closing phenylalanine or tryptophan. The order of the fields is clone size, D gene, J gene, V gene, CDR3 protein, CDR3 DNA. D genes are given only for firm matches. Clone size is given for some rows only: seen once, a few or many times, or a class if the clone is expanded.

clone_size: NA; d_call: NA; j_call: TRBJ1-2; v_call: TRBV7-9; cdr3_aa: CASTEQGTAYYGYTF; cdr3_nt: TGTGCCAGCACGGAGCAGGGAACAGCATACTATGGCTACACCTTC
clone_size: NA; d_call: NA; j_call: TRBJ1-1; v_call: TRBV30; cdr3_aa: CAWRRRLKSGEAFF; cdr3_nt: TGTGCCTGGCGCCGACGTCTTAAATCGGGTGAAGCTTTCTTT
clone_size: NA; d_call: TRBD1; j_call: TRBJ2-7; v_call: TRBV6-5; cdr3_aa: CASSYSPGQASYEQYF; cdr3_nt: TGTGCCAGCAGTTACTCGCCGGGACAGGCATCCTACGAGCAGTACTTC
clone_size: NA; d_call: NA; j_call: TRBJ2-2; v_call: TRBV27; cdr3_aa: CASSLIQSNTGELFF; cdr3_nt: TGTGCCAGCAGTTTAATCCAATCGAACACCGGGGAGCTGTTTTTT
clone_size: NA; d_call: TRBD2; j_call: TRBJ2-7; v_call: TRBV10-3; cdr3_aa: CAISPRGGSYEQYF; cdr3_nt: TGTGCCATCAGCCCCCGGGGAGGGTCCTACGAGCAGTACTTC
clone_size: NA; d_call: NA; j_call: TRBJ1-1; v_call: TRBV6-1; cdr3_aa: CASSEVAGTEAFF; cdr3_nt: TGTGCCAGCAGTGAAGTGGCGGGCACTGAAGCTTTCTTT
clone_size: NA; d_call: TRBD1; j_call: TRBJ2-1; v_call: TRBV6-5; cdr3_aa: CASSYGDRSYNEQFF; cdr3_nt: TGTGCCAGCAGTTACGGGGACAGGAGCTACAATGAGCAGTTCTTC
clone_size: NA; d_call: NA; j_call: TRBJ2-7; v_call: TRBV5-4; cdr3_aa: CASSPEAVSLHEQYF; cdr3_nt: TGTGCCAGCAGCCCCGAAGCGGTCTCCCTCCACGAGCAGTACTTC
clone_size: NA; d_call: TRBD1; j_call: TRBJ2-5; v_call: TRBV6-5; cdr3_aa: CASSYSQRQGTQYF; cdr3_nt: TGTGCCAGCAGTTACTCTCAAAGACAGGGGACCCAGTACTTC
clone_size: few; d_call: TRBD2; j_call: TRBJ2-4; v_call: TRBV13; cdr3_aa: CASSLVAGGPLAKNIQYF; cdr3_nt: TGTGCCAGCAGCTTAGTAGCGGGAGGGCCGCTAGCCAAAAACATTCAGTACTTC
clone_size: NA; d_call: TRBD1; j_call: TRBJ2-7; v_call: TRBV19; cdr3_aa: CASSTTGGYLSYEQYF; cdr3_nt: TGTGCCAGTAGTACTACAGGGGGTTATTTATCCTACGAGCAGTACTTC
clone_size: NA; d_call: NA; j_call: TRBJ1-4; v_call: TRBV5-4; cdr3_aa: CASSKNPERLNEKLFF; cdr3_nt: TGTGCCAGCAGCAAAAACCCGGAGCGGTTGAATGAAAAACTGTTTTTT
clone_size: NA; d_call: TRBD1; j_call: TRBJ2-7; v_call: TRBV28; cdr3_aa: CASRRTGADYEQYF; cdr3_nt: TGTGCCAGCAGACGAACAGGGGCCGACTACGAGCAGTACTTC
clone_size: many; d_call: TRBD1; j_call: TRBJ1-2; v_call: TRBV18; cdr3_aa: CASSPIGTGSDGYTF; cdr3_nt: TGTGCCAGCTCACCAATTGGGACAGGGAGCGATGGCTACACCTTC
clone_size: NA; d_call: TRBD1; j_call: TRBJ1-5; v_call: TRBV4-1; cdr3_aa: CASSTQGASNQPQHF; cdr3_nt: TGCGCCAGCAGTACACAGGGGGCCAGCAATCAGCCCCAGCATTTT
clone_size: NA; d_call: NA; j_call: TRBJ1-5; v_call: TRBV6-1; cdr3_aa: CASSAGLSNQPQHF; cdr3_nt: TGTGCCAGCAGTGCGGGACTGAGCAATCAGCCCCAGCATTTT
clone_size: NA; d_call: NA; j_call: TRBJ2-5; v_call: TRBV5-1; cdr3_aa: CASSLVGSSIETQYF; cdr3_nt: TGCGCCAGCAGCTTGGTCGGTTCTAGTATCGAGACCCAGTACTTC
clone_size: NA; d_call: TRBD2; j_call: TRBJ2-1; v_call: TRBV15; cdr3_aa: CATSRGELLGGRFHEQFF; cdr3_nt: TGTGCCACCAGCAGGGGGGAGCTCTTGGGCGGGAGGTTCCATGAGCAGTTCTTC
clone_size: NA; d_call: TRBD2; j_call: TRBJ2-1; v_call: TRBV7-2; cdr3_aa: CASSSPRTSRGFF; cdr3_nt: TGTGCCAGCAGCTCGCCTAGGACTAGCCGGGGGTTCTTC
clone_size: NA; d_call: NA; j_call: TRBJ1-1; v_call: TRBV4-1; cdr3_aa: CASSQDGVIGGGGTEAFF; cdr3_nt: TGCGCCAGCAGCCAAGATGGGGTAATTGGGGGGGGTGGTACTGAAGCTTTCTTT
clone_size: NA; d_call: NA; j_call: TRBJ1-1; v_call: TRBV10-2; cdr3_aa: CASTQGPANTEAFF; cdr3_nt: TGCGCCAGTACCCAGGGTCCGGCGAACACTGAAGCTTTCTTT
clone_size: NA; d_call: NA; j_call: TRBJ2-2; v_call: TRBV5-4; cdr3_aa: CASSLAQRGTGELFF; cdr3_nt: TGTGCCAGCAGCTTGGCCCAACGGGGGACCGGGGAGCTGTTTTTT
clone_size: NA; d_call: TRBD2; j_call: TRBJ2-4; v_call: TRBV28; cdr3_aa: CASVGASGSIGIQYF; cdr3_nt: TGTGCCAGCGTCGGGGCTAGCGGGAGCATTGGCATTCAGTACTTC
clone_size: NA; d_call: NA; j_call: TRBJ1-5; v_call: TRBV6-1; cdr3_aa: CASSEAGDNQPQHF; cdr3_nt: TGTGCCAGCAGTGAAGCTGGAGACAATCAGCCCCAGCATTTT
clone_size: NA; d_call: NA; j_call: TRBJ1-1; v_call: TRBV19; cdr3_aa: CASLKGWFDTEAFF; cdr3_nt: TGTGCCAGTCTAAAGGGGTGGTTCGACACTGAAGCTTTCTTT
clone_size: few; d_call: TRBD2; j_call: TRBJ2-1; v_call: TRBV7-2; cdr3_aa: CASSWTSGTSYNEQFF; cdr3_nt: TGTGCCAGCAGCTGGACAAGCGGGACCTCCTACAATGAGCAGTTCTTC
clone_size: NA; d_call: TRBD1; j_call: TRBJ1-1; v_call: TRBV5-1; cdr3_aa: CASRQGAETEAFF; cdr3_nt: TGCGCCAGCAGGCAGGGGGCAGAGACTGAAGCTTTCTTT
clone_size: once; d_call: NA; j_call: TRBJ1-5; v_call: TRBV5-1; cdr3_aa: CASSLDSYSNQPQHF; cdr3_nt: TGCGCCAGCAGCTTGGACAGTTATAGCAATCAGCCCCAGCATTTT
clone_size: NA; d_call: NA; j_call: TRBJ1-1; v_call: TRBV4-1; cdr3_aa: CASSQRASANTEAFF; cdr3_nt: TGCGCCAGCAGCCAGAGAGCGAGTGCGAACACTGAAGCTTTCTTT
clone_size: NA; d_call: TRBD2; j_call: TRBJ2-5; v_call: TRBV18; cdr3_aa: CASSPPTGGRAQETQYF; cdr3_nt: TGTGCCAGCTCACCACCGACAGGCGGGAGGGCCCAAGAGACCCAGTACTTC